The rows below give T cell receptor beta chains drawn from one sample of a study of cytomegalovirus exposure and HLA in healthy donors. Assay: immunoSEQ multiplex PCR; the TCRdb copy retains only in-frame clones and omits some. The data contain under 200,000 clones, just over 75% of them singletons. The sequenced sample consisted of PBMCs. The receptors here all came from a man in his thirties or forties in good health and CMV-seronegative. Both conserved end residues are part of each CDR3. A D gene is named only where the DNA matches it firmly. Part of the rows lack a size; the others show once, few, many or a class for expanded clones.

once | TRBJ2-7 | TRBD1 | TRBV5-4 | CASSGGTGGLDPYEQYF | TGTGCCAGCAGCGGTGGGACAGGGGGCTTGGATCCCTACGAGCAGTACTTC
once | TRBJ2-1 | TRBD1 | TRBV6-1 | CASRGPGTGYNEQFF | TGTGCCAGCAGGGGTCCCGGGACAGGGTACAATGAGCAGTTCTTC
NA | TRBJ1-1 | TRBD1 | TRBV9 | CASSVARQGNTEAFF | TGTGCCAGCAGCGTAGCTCGACAGGGAAACACTGAAGCTTTCTTT
few | TRBJ2-1 | NA | TRBV20-1 | CSVPRSEQFF | TGCAGTGTTCCCCGGAGTGAGCAGTTCTTC
few | TRBJ2-7 | NA | TRBV13 | CASSFSQGRAEQYF | TGTGCCAGCAGCTTTAGCCAGGGCCGTGCCGAGCAGTACTTC
NA | TRBJ2-7 | NA | TRBV30 | CAWRTSGGVQQYF | TGTGCCTGGAGAACGAGCGGTGGGGTACAGCAGTACTTC
NA | TRBJ2-7 | TRBD1 | TRBV5-1 | CASSPGDRELYEQYF | TGCGCCAGCAGCCCTGGGGACAGGGAGTTATACGAGCAGTACTTC
NA | TRBJ2-5 | TRBD1 | TRBV7-7 | CASSRDRSIGTQYF | TGTGCTAGCAGCCGGGACAGGTCCATTGGGACCCAGTACTTC
once | TRBJ2-3 | TRBD2 | TRBV2 | CASMGGRVAGADTQYF | TGTGCCAGCATGGGTGGGAGGGTAGCGGGAGCAGATACGCAGTATTTT
few | TRBJ2-1 | NA | TRBV5-6 | CASSSWALSYEQFF | TGTGCCAGCAGCTCCTGGGCCCTATCTTATGAGCAGTTCTTC
NA | TRBJ2-2 | TRBD2 | TRBV7-9 | CASSLVAGGGSGELFF | TGTGCCAGCAGCTTAGTAGCGGGAGGAGGATCCGGGGAGCTGTTTTTT
once | TRBJ2-1 | TRBD2 | TRBV28 | CASSLSVAGEVHNEQFF | TGTGCCAGCAGTTTAAGCGTAGCGGGTGAAGTGCACAATGAGCAGTTCTTC
NA | TRBJ2-7 | TRBD2 | TRBV10-3 | CAISDPPSGSSYEQYF | TGTGCCATCAGTGACCCCCCCAGCGGGAGCTCCTACGAGCAGTACTTC
NA | TRBJ2-5 | NA | TRBV27 | CASSLQGVGETQYF | TGTGCCAGCAGTTTACAAGGGGTAGGGGAGACCCAGTACTTC
NA | TRBJ2-7 | TRBD1 | TRBV28 | CASSPRRQGVWDEQYF | TGTGCCAGCAGTCCCCGTCGACAGGGAGTCTGGGACGAGCAGTACTTC
NA | TRBJ2-7 | NA | TRBV28 | CASSLGQKPYEQYF | TGTGCCAGCAGTTTAGGGCAGAAACCCTACGAGCAGTACTTC
few | TRBJ2-1 | TRBD2 | TRBV30 | CAWSGMGLADNEQFF | TGTGCCTGGAGTGGAATGGGACTAGCGGACAATGAGCAGTTCTTC
few | TRBJ2-2 | TRBD1 | TRBV2 | CASSPTGAGELFF | TGTGCCAGCAGCCCAACAGGGGCCGGGGAGCTGTTTTTT
NA | TRBJ1-2 | TRBD1 | TRBV6-5 | CASRVGQENYGYTF | TGTGCCAGCAGGGTCGGACAGGAGAACTATGGCTACACCTTC
NA | TRBJ2-7 | TRBD1 | TRBV15 | CATSRYDGQGPSSPTYEQYF | TGTGCCACCAGCAGGTATGATGGACAGGGGCCATCATCACCCACCTACGAGCAGTACTTC
NA | TRBJ2-2 | TRBD2 | TRBV7-7 | CASSELAGGVGELFF | TGTGCCAGCAGCGAACTAGCGGGAGGGGTCGGGGAGCTGTTTTTT
NA | TRBJ2-3 | NA | TRBV5-1 | CASSRVEGSTDTQYF | TGCGCCAGCAGCCGGGTTGAGGGAAGCACAGATACGCAGTATTTT
NA | TRBJ2-3 | TRBD2 | TRBV11-3 | CASSHGLAENTDTQYF | TGTGCCAGCAGCCATGGACTAGCAGAAAACACAGATACGCAGTATTTT
NA | TRBJ2-7 | TRBD2 | TRBV27 | CASSLGLAGGEQYF | TGTGCCAGCAGTTTAGGACTAGCGGGCGGGGAGCAGTACTTC
NA | TRBJ1-5 | NA | TRBV10-3 | CAARSGGLSNQPQHF | TGTGCCGCCAGGTCGGGGGGGCTTAGCAATCAGCCCCAGCATTTT
NA | TRBJ2-1 | NA | TRBV9 | CASSVGGVSRDNEQFF | TGTGCCAGCAGCGTAGGGGGAGTCTCCCGCGACAATGAGCAGTTCTTC
NA | TRBJ2-3 | NA | TRBV10-3 | CAIRVSSTDTQYF | TGTGCCATCAGAGTTAGCAGCACAGATACGCAGTATTTT
NA | TRBJ2-3 | TRBD2 | TRBV6-6 | CASSSTSGSDDTQYF | TGTGCCAGCAGTTCGACTAGCGGGAGTGACGATACGCAGTATTTT
few | TRBJ2-1 | NA | TRBV7-3 | CASSSANYNEQFF | TGTGCCAGCAGCTCAGCGAACTACAATGAGCAGTTCTTC
NA | TRBJ1-2 | NA | TRBV19 | CASSPFRDTTNYGYTF | TGTGCCAGTAGTCCATTCCGGGACACCACTAACTATGGCTACACCTTC
NA | TRBJ1-1 | NA | TRBV2 | CASRYQMNTEAFF | TGTGCCAGCAGATATCAGATGAACACTGAAGCTTTCTTT
NA | TRBJ2-7 | TRBD2 | TRBV9 | CASSGGLAGNSYEQYF | TGTGCCAGCAGTGGAGGACTAGCGGGCAACTCCTACGAGCAGTACTTC
NA | TRBJ1-5 | NA | TRBV28 | CASGGQNSNQPQHF | TGTGCCAGCGGTGGACAGAATAGCAATCAGCCCCAGCATTTT
NA | TRBJ2-3 | NA | TRBV27 | CASSLELSTDTQYF | TGTGCCAGCAGTTTAGAGCTGAGCACAGATACGCAGTATTTT
NA | TRBJ1-1 | NA | TRBV7-6 | CASSLTPGGNTEAFF | TGTGCCAGCAGCTTAACCCCGGGGGGCAATACTGAAGCTTTCTTT
NA | TRBJ2-3 | TRBD1 | TRBV9 | CASSLGTGIPDTQYF | TGTGCCAGCAGCCTCGGGACAGGGATTCCAGATACGCAGTATTTT
NA | TRBJ1-1 | TRBD1 | TRBV5-1 | CASSLGVGTGEFHTEAFF | TGCGCCAGCAGCTTGGGAGTCGGGACAGGGGAATTTCACACTGAAGCTTTCTTT
few | TRBJ2-7 | NA | TRBV5-4 | CASGLGEEVYEQYF | TGTGCCAGCGGCCTTGGGGAGGAGGTCTACGAGCAGTACTTC
NA | TRBJ2-1 | TRBD1 | TRBV10-1 | CASSLGQGDAGEQFF | TGCGCCAGCAGCCTAGGACAGGGGGATGCAGGAGAGCAGTTCTTC
NA | TRBJ2-7 | TRBD1 | TRBV5-1 | CASSLAGQGRDEQYF | TGCGCCAGCAGCTTGGCGGGACAGGGGAGGGACGAGCAGTACTTC
few | TRBJ1-5 | NA | TRBV30 | CAWPRDFNQPQHF | TGTGCCTGGCCCCGGGACTTCAATCAGCCCCAGCATTTT
NA | TRBJ1-6 | NA | TRBV11-3 | CASSLEGDSPLHF | TGTGCCAGCAGCTTAGAGGGAGATTCACCCCTCCACTTT
NA | TRBJ2-5 | TRBD2 | TRBV5-1 | CASSLWGGTQETQYF | TGCGCCAGCAGCTTGTGGGGGGGGACCCAAGAGACCCAGTACTTC
NA | TRBJ2-1 | NA | TRBV10-3 | CAISPSWNEQFF | TGTGCCATCAGCCCTAGTTGGAATGAGCAGTTCTTC
NA | TRBJ2-1 | TRBD2 | TRBV5-1 | CASSPLAGAYNEQFF | TGCGCCAGCAGCCCCCTAGCGGGAGCTTACAATGAGCAGTTCTTC
few | TRBJ2-2 | TRBD1 | TRBV6-4 | CASSDPGQGVGELFF | TGTGCCAGCAGTGACCCGGGACAGGGGGTCGGGGAGCTGTTTTTT
few | TRBJ2-5 | NA | TRBV6-1 | CASSDPDTRQETQYF | TGTGCCAGCAGTGATCCGGACACAAGGCAAGAGACCCAGTACTTC
once | TRBJ2-2 | NA | TRBV29-1 | CSVEDRQGNTGELFF | TGCAGCGTTGAAGATCGTCAGGGGAACACCGGGGAGCTGTTTTTT
NA | TRBJ2-7 | NA | TRBV11-3 | CASSLGGAAAEQYF | TGTGCCAGCAGCTTAGGGGGAGCGGCCGCCGAGCAGTACTTC
NA | TRBJ2-1 | TRBD2 | TRBV23-1 | CASSQIFLSGREDNEQFF | TGCGCCAGCAGTCAAATCTTTCTTAGCGGGAGAGAAGACAATGAGCAGTTCTTC
NA | TRBJ1-2 | NA | TRBV5-1 | CASKNGIDTDYGYTF | TGCGCCAGCAAGAATGGAATTGACACCGACTATGGCTACACCTTC
NA | TRBJ2-2 | TRBD2 | TRBV5-4 | CASGVAGPTGELFF | TGTGCCAGCGGAGTAGCGGGACCCACCGGGGAGCTGTTTTTT
few | TRBJ1-1 | NA | TRBV5-1 | CASSLTSGNTEAFF | TGCGCCAGCAGCTTGACTTCGGGAAACACTGAAGCTTTCTTT
NA | TRBJ2-3 | NA | TRBV27 | CASSLSRAGVDTQYF | TGTGCCAGCAGTTTAAGCAGGGCTGGGGTAGATACGCAGTATTTT
NA | TRBJ2-7 | TRBD1 | TRBV7-8 | CASSVPGQAYYEQYF | TGTGCCAGCAGCGTCCCGGGACAGGCCTACTACGAGCAGTACTTC
NA | TRBJ2-1 | NA | TRBV6-1 | CASSKLALNHNEQFF | TGTGCCAGCAGTAAATTAGCCTTGAATCACAATGAGCAGTTCTTC
NA | TRBJ2-2 | TRBD2 | TRBV11-1 | CASSLSPSGGGELFF | TGTGCCAGCAGCTTAAGTCCTAGCGGAGGCGGGGAGCTGTTTTTT
NA | TRBJ1-2 | TRBD1 | TRBV6-6 | CASSMRQGGNYGYTF | TGTGCCAGCAGTATGAGACAGGGGGGTAACTATGGCTACACCTTC